A single T cell receptor beta chain is shown here with its context. What this receptor recognizes is not known. Base quality data are lacking; no much larger clone is found one base away. Naive and memory CD4+ T cells were separated from cryopreserved PBMCs through CD4 enrichment, which was followed by EasySep naive CD4+ T cell enrichment. Ficoll-Paque PLUS gradient centrifugation was used to isolate PBMCs from leukapheresis product or whole blood. PBMCs were either cryopreserved at -140°C or used fresh in the expansion assay. The QIAamp Micro DNA Kit was used to extract genomic DNA from the CD4+ T cells. This entry is derived from a study of CD4 T cells in relation to SARS-CoV-2 and coronaviruses (dated by TCRdb to the early 2020s). Looking at the study overall: Across all 12 patients in the convalescent cohort, the median age was 38.5 years, with a range of roughly 21 to 75 years. The roughly twelve convalescent patients included 8 males and 4 females; two subjects were Hispanic. Shared crossreactive spike epitopes were mapped to their HLA restriction using patient-derived lymphoblastoid cell lines. Samples from a few pre-COVID donors and the naive versus memory experiments were sequenced with the Adaptive Biotechnologies TCR-sequencing kit; other data were Illumina-based. Expansion assays from other donors in the study were sequenced with a different, Illumina-based TCR-beta assay. Memory CD4+ T cell crossreactivity between SARS-CoV-2 and common cold coronavirus spike proteins was assessed at the TCR clonotype level in the study. Overall study results and their limits: In around three fifths of donors, memory CD4+ clonotypes turned up that crossrecognized SARS-CoV-2 and at least one common cold coronavirus spike. Small numbers of patients and of tested TCRs limited the study. Compared with monoreactive clones, crossreactive clones had significantly weaker SARS-CoV-2-driven expansion, a result consistent with antigenic imprinting. Crossreactivity analysis was centred on spike protein, so crossreactivity against other viral proteins was not assessed. Naive versus memory sequencing indicated the assay detects memory recall responses rather than primary responses primed during culture. Because no donor provided both pre-pandemic and post-infection samples, tracing the source of pre-existing responses was limited.

Deep-resolution immunoSEQ TCR-beta sequencing was performed on DNA from uncultured naive and memory CD4+ T cells. In the paper's pipeline: During preprocessing, nonproductive sequences were discarded, as were any CDR3s that did not begin with C, did not end with F or W, or were shorter than 7 amino acids. Cultured and uncultured naive and memory CD4+ repertoires were searched for previously identified spike- and CEF-reactive CDR3s. CDR3 homology was quantified as pairwise Levenshtein distance, calculated with the stringdist R package after three terminal residues were trimmed from each end. The clones in this table, taken by TCRdb from immuneACCESS, are in-frame only. Not every clone is retained; where verified, under half of the shortfall comes from an unresolved V gene, and the cause of the rest is unknown. That table supplies the V and J calls and clone size; D and trimming were determined from the DNA. The sample table records about 38,000 clones; around 87% of these occur just once. Roughly 10% of the sample is taken by the ten largest.

This clonotype was sampled from an adult with COVID-19. Sequences were obtained from memory CD4+ T cells from PBMCs. This specimen's cell subset or site label, interpreted: memory (non-naive) CD4+ T cells.

The nucleotide sequence reads TGTGCCAGCCAGGACAGGAGGGTCGGGGACCCTGAAGCTTTCTTT. This sequence encodes CASQDRRVGDPEAFF. The chain employs TRBV2 and TRBJ1-1; TRBD1 matches 7 bases in the middle. The germline V and J ends show losses of 8 bases and 6 bases respectively, and no gene match explains 15 bases of the junction. From a lookup of the germline V gene, CDR1 and CDR2 are SNHLY and FYNNEI. The CDR3 runs 15 amino acids, cysteine and phenylalanine included. Only CDR3 DNA remains: 45 bases, in frame from the first base.